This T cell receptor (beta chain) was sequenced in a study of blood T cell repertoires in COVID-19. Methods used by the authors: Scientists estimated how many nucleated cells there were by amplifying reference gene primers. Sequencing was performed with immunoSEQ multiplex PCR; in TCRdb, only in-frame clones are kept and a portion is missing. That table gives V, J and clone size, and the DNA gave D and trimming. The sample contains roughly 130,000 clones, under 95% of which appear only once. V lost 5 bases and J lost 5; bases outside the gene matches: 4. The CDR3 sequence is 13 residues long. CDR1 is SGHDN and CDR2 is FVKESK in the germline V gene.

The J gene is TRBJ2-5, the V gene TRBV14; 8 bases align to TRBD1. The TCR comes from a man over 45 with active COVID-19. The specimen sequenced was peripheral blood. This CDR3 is CASSNYRGETQYF. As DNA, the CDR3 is TGTGCCAGCAGCAATTACAGGGGGGAGACCCAGTACTTC.